This T cell receptor (beta chain) was retrieved from a study of T cell responses to AZD1222 COVID-19 vaccine. The protocol was immunoSEQ multiplex PCR, while the TCRdb copy is restricted to in-frame clones and leaves out a portion. The data contain 140,000 or so clones, 88% of them seen just once; the ten biggest clones take up about 5%. Germline loops: CDR1 SGHRS, CDR2 YFSETQ. After removal of 3 bases from V and 3 bases from J, the junction contained 6 bases not matched to a gene. CDR3 length: 14 amino acids. The sequenced sample was peripheral blood, obtained 28 days after the second dose of the MenACWY control vaccine. The TCR was taken from an adult who received the MenACWY meningococcal vaccine as a control. The chain combines TRBV5-1 with TRBJ2-7; TRBD1 matches at 7 bases. The CDR3 region is CASSSGTAVYEQYF. DNA of the CDR3: TGCGCCAGCAGCTCCGGGACAGCCGTCTACGAGCAGTACTTC. Supplemented by reference TRBV5-1 and TRBJ2-7, the full variable domain reads KAGVTQTPRYLIKTRGQQVTLSCSPISGHRSVSWYQQTPGQGLQFLFEYFSETQRNKGNFPGRFSGRQFSNSRSEMNVSTLELGDSALYLCASSSGTAVYEQYFGPGTRLTVT.